This paragraph reports one T cell receptor (beta chain). What it recognizes is unknown. This entry is derived from a study of graft-versus-host responses after intestinal transplantation. For the study at large: The transplants performed in recipients were multivisceral, liver-intestinal, or isolated intestinal. For around 3 years after anti-thymocyte globulin induction, all recipients took tacrolimus and steroids. Regarding the study as a whole: With peak circulating GvH clone levels came an association with early post-transplant HvG declines. Recipient marrow held GvH clones, some first seen in ileum or blood.

TCRdb's copy holds only in-frame clones and misses some; the assay was immunoSEQ multiplex PCR. The sample has around 8,000 clones, over 80% seen once. V dropped 2 bases and J dropped 7; count of bases not matched to a gene: 7. Germline CDR1 and CDR2: MNHNS and SASEGT. The CDR3 contains 14 residues. From the graft tissue, intraepithelial and lamina propria lymphocytes were released through processing. The chain carries TRBV6-1 and TRBJ1-2, with 7 bases identical to TRBD1. This sequence originates from a human patient who received an intestinal transplant, so some T cells may come from the graft donor. This specimen was ileum tissue, taken 120 to 130 days after transplant. This CDR3 reads CASSELYGTVGYTF. The DNA for the CDR3 is TGTGCCAGCAGTGAACTTTATGGGACAGTTGGCTACACCTTC.